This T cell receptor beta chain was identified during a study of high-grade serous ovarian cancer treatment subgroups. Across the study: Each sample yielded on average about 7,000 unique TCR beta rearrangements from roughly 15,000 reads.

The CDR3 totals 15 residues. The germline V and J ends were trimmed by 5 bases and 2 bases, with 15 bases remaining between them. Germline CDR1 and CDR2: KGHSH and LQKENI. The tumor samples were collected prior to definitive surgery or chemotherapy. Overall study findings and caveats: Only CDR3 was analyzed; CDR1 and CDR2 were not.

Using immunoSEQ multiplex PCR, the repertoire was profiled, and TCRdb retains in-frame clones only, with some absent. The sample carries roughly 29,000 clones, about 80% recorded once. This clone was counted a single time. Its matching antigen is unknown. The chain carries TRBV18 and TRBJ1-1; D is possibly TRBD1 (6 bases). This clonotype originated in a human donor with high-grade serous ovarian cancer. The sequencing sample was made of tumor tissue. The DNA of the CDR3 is TGTGCCAGCTCAACCGGGAGGGGGTTCAACACTGAAGCTTTCTTT. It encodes CASSTGRGFNTEAFF.